This T cell receptor (beta chain) was recorded in a study of CD39 and CD103 CD8 tumor-infiltrating T cells (dated by TCRdb to 2017 to 2018). As for the study more broadly: Repertoire comparisons were shown for an HPV-positive HNSCC, an HPV-negative HNSCC, an ovarian cancer and a melanoma patient. Deep sequencing of TCRbeta CDR3 was used to compare the repertoires of CD8 TIL subsets, defined by CD103 and CD39, with those of peripheral memory CD8 T cells.

Note on this clone: Its cognate antigen has yet to be identified. It has no much larger one-base neighbor in the sample; base qualities were not kept.

For each subset, genomic DNA was extracted from approximately 10,000 to 100,000 sorted cells using the DNeasy Blood and Tissue Kit. The immunoSEQ service sequenced and mapped the TCRbeta V-J or V-D-J regions, with each sample reaching coverage above 8.5x. On the study's bioinformatics: Only productive rearrangements exported from the immunoSEQ Analyzer platform were analyzed, with clonality assessed on the 500 most abundant clones. To quantify how much repertoires overlapped between populations, both the Morisita-Horn similarity index and the Jaccard index were used. In 5 to 7 cancer patients, Morisita-Horn similarity was measured between the TCR repertoires of CD8 T-cell subsets. The table comes from immuneACCESS by way of TCRdb, which keeps in-frame sequences with V and J called. Part of the clones is missing from these tables; in studies checked, under half for an unresolved V gene and the rest for unknown reasons. That table supplies the V and J calls and clone size; D and trimming were determined from the DNA. In this sample the table shows approximately 18,000 clones, about 89% of which occur a single time. The top ten hold about 4.4% of the sample.

At the time samples were collected, the patients were not on therapy, although their prior treatments varied from chemotherapy, radiotherapy, surgery and immunotherapy to none at all. After thawing, cells went through T lymphocyte enrichment using a negative-selection kit, with EpCAM beads added for tumor-infiltrating lymphocytes. Memory CD8 T cells were sorted using a CD8+CD4-CD45RA- gate, without regard to whether the cells expressed CCR7. Peripheral blood mononuclear cells were isolated by Ficoll-Paque PLUS gradient and cryopreserved before analysis. Populations were sorted on a FACSAria II to just over 97% purity, and the cell pellets were frozen for TCR sequencing without being cultured. Results and caveats for the whole study, not just this receptor: DP CD8 TILs appeared more oligoclonal than DN and SP CD8 TILs and blood memory CD8 T cells, with top 30 clonotypes covering roughly 55-90%. DP TIL clonotypes were rarely found in blood or uninvolved lymph node, whereas DN TIL clonotypes largely overlapped peripheral memory CD8 repertoires.

CDR1 and CDR2, per the germline V gene, are SQVTM and ANQGSEA. V is clipped by 4 bases and J by 6 bases, and the sequence between their germline boundaries is 12 bases long. From cysteine to phenylalanine, the CDR3 is 12 amino acids long. CDR3 DNA only is kept here, 36 bases in frame from base 1. The V and J segments used are TRBV29-1 and TRBJ1-1; the D segment cannot be called with confidence. Sequenced material: CD8+ T cells sorted from blood. The cell subset or site tag for this specimen amounts to: total memory CD8 T cells (CD45RA-CCR7+/-) from blood or uninvolved lymph node. This TCR was recovered from a human donor with head and neck squamous cell carcinoma. In nucleotides, the sequence is TGCAGCGTTGCTGGAAGCCTCCCTGAAGCTTTCTTT. Its protein reads: CSVAGSLPEAFF.